This T cell receptor (beta chain) comes out of a study of read filtering for tumor transcriptome and immune sequencing. Germline loops: CDR1 DFQATT, CDR2 SNEGSKA (reference sequence). The V gene end was trimmed by 3 bases and the J gene end by 2 bases; junction bases not matched to a gene: 12. The CDR3 is 17 amino acids. Molecular barcoded adaptors covering alpha/delta and beta/gamma chains were used on around 370 ng RNA. TCRdb redid the calling of the reads with MiXCR, one entry per CDR3 protein. The top ten clones hold over 10% of a sample with 90,000 to 95,000 distinct CDR3 sequences, 20% to 25% of them seen once.

Specimen: a population of CD138-negative cells sorted from bone marrow. The sequence was obtained from a donor older than 35 with multiple myeloma. The V call is TRBV20-1, the J call TRBJ1-5; 8 bases agree with TRBD1. CDR3 in DNA: TGCAGTGCTAGGAACCAGGGATTGACAGGGGGCAATCAGCCCCAGCATTTT. Protein product: CSARNQGLTGGNQPQHF.